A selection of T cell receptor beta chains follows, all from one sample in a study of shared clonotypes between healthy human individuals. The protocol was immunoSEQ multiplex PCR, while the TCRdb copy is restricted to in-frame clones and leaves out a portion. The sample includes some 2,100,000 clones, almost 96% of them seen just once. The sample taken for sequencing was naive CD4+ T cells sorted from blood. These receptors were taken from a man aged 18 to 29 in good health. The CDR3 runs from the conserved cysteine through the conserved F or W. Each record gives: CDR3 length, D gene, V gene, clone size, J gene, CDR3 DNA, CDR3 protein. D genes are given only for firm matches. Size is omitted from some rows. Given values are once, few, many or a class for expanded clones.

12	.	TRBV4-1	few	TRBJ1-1	TGCGCCAGCAGCCAGGGTCTCTCTGAAGCTTTCTTT	CASSQGLSEAFF
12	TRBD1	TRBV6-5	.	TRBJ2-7	TGTGCCAGCACCGGACAGGACTACGAGCAGTACTTC	CASTGQDYEQYF
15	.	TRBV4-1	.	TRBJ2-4	TGCGCCAGCAGCCAAGATCCGGGGGCCAAAAACATTCAGTACTTC	CASSQDPGAKNIQYF
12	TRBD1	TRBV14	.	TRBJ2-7	TGTGCCAGCAGCCATAACAGGGGTTGGCAGTACTTC	CASSHNRGWQYF
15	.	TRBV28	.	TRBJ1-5	TGTGCCAGCAGCGTTTTCCGGGGGGAGGCTCAGCCCCAGCATTTT	CASSVFRGEAQPQHF
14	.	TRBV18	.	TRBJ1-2	TGTGCCAGCTCACCTAAGGGGGAAGGCTATGGCTACACCTTC	CASSPKGEGYGYTF
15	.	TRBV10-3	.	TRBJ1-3	TGTGCCATCCACGGAGAGGGGCTTGGAGAAAACACCATATATTTT	CAIHGEGLGENTIYF
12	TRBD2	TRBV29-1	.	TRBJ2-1	TGCAGCGGGGAGGGAAAATACAATGAGCAGTTCTTC	CSGEGKYNEQFF
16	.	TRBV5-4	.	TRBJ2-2	TGTGCCAGCAGCAGCTGGGAAGGGAGTTACACCGGGGAGCTGTTTTTT	CASSSWEGSYTGELFF
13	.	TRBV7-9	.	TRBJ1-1	TGTGCCAGCAGCTTGGAAGGTAACACTGAAGCTTTCTTT	CASSLEGNTEAFF
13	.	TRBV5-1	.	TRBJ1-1	TGCGCCAGCAGCTTGAGCGGTGACACTGAAGCTTTCTTT	CASSLSGDTEAFF
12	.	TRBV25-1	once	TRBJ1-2	TGTGCCAGCAGTGAATCCGGGTACGGCTACACCTTC	CASSESGYGYTF
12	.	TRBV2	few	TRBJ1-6	TGTGCCAGCAGGGAACAGGGTTCACCCCTCCACTTT	CASREQGSPLHF
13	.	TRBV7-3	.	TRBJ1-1	TGTGCCAGCAGCTTAACGGGGAACACTGAAGCTTTCTTT	CASSLTGNTEAFF
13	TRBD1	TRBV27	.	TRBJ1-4	TGTGCCACCCGGACAGGGGGCAGTGAAAAACTGTTTTTT	CATRTGGSEKLFF
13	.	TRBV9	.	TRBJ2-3	TGTGCCAGCAGCTTCCCCCCGTCGGATACGCAGTATTTT	CASSFPPSDTQYF
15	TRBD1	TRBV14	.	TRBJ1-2	TGTGCCAGCAGCCAAGTCGGGACAGGGAACTATGGCTACACCTTC	CASSQVGTGNYGYTF
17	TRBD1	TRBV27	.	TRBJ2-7	TGTGCCAGCAGTCTCCAAACCGGGACAGGGAGCACTGGAGAGCAGTACTTC	CASSLQTGTGSTGEQYF
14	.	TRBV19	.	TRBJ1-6	TGTGCCAGTCACCTTGGGGGTGGCAATTCACCCCTCCACTTT	CASHLGGGNSPLHF
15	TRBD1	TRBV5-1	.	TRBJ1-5	TGCGCCAGCAGCCCGGGACAGGGCGGGAATCAGCCCCAGCATTTT	CASSPGQGGNQPQHF
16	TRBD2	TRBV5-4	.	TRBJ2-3	TGTGCCAGCAGCCAAGGGACTAGCGGGTTTACAGATACGCAGTATTTT	CASSQGTSGFTDTQYF